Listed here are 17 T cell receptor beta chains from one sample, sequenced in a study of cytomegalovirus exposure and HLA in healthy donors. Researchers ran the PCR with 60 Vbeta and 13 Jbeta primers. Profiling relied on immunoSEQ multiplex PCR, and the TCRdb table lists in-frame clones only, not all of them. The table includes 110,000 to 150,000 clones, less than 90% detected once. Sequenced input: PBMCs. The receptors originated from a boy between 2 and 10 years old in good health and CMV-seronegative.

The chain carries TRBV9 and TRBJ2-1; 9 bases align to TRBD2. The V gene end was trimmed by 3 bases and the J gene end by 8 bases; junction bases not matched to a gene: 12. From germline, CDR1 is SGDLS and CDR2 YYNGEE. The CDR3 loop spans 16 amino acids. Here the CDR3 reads CASSEGAGLALDEQFF. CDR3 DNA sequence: TGTGCCAGCAGCGAGGGGGCGGGACTAGCCTTAGATGAGCAGTTCTTC.

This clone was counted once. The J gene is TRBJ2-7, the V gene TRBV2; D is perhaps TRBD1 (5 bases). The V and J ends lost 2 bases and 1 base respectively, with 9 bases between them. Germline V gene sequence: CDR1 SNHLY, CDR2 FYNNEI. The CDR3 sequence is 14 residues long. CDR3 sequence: CASSERTRSYEQYF. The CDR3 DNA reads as TGTGCCAGCAGTGAACGGACACGATCCTACGAGCAGTACTTC.

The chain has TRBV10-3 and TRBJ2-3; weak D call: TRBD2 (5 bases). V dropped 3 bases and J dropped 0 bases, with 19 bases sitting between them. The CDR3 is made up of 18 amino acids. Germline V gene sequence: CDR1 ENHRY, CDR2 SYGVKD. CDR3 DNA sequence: TGTGCCATCAGTGATTTCCCCTCGGGCGGGCTGAGCACAGATACGCAGTATTTT. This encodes CAISDFPSGGLSTDTQYF.

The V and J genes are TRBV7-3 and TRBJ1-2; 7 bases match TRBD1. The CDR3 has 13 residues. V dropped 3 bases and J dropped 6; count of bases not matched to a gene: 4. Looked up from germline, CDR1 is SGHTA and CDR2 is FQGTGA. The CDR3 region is CASSFDREDGYTF. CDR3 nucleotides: TGTGCCAGCAGCTTTGACAGGGAGGATGGCTACACCTTC.

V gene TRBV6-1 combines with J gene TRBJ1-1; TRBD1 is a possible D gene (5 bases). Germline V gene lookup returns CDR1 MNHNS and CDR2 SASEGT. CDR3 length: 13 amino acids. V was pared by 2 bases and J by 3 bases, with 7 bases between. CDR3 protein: CASSEQGDTEAFF. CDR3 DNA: TGTGCCAGCAGTGAACAAGGGGACACTGAAGCTTTCTTT.

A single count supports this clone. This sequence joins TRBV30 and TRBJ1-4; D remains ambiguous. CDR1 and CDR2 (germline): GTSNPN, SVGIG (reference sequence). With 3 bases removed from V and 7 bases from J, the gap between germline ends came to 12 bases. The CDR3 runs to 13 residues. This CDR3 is CAWSKIGAEKLFF. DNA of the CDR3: TGTGCCTGGAGCAAAATCGGAGCTGAAAAACTGTTTTTT.

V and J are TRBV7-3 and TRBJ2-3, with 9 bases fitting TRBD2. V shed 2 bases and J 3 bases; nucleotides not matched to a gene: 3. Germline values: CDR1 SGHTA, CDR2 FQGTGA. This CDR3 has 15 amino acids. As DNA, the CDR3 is TGTGCCAGCAGCTTACTCAGCGGGGGGACAGATACGCAGTATTTT. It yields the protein CASSLLSGGTDTQYF.

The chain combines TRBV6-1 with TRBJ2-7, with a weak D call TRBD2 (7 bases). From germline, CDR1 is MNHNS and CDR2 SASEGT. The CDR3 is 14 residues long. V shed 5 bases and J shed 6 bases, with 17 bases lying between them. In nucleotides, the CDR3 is TGTGCCAGCAGTAGGGGGGGAAGATGGGCCGAGCAGTACTTC. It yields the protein CASSRGGRWAEQYF.

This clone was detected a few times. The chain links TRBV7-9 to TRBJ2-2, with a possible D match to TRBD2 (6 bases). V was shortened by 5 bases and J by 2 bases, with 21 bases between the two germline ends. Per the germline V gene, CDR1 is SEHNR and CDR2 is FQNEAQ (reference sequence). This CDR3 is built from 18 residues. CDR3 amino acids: CASSDNLGLATNTGELFF. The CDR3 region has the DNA TGTGCCAGCAGCGACAACTTGGGTCTAGCGACTAACACCGGGGAGCTGTTTTTT. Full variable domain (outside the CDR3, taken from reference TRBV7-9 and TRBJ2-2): DTGVSQNPRHKITKRGQNVTFRCDPISEHNRLYWYRQTLGQGPEFLTYFQNEAQLEKSRLLSDRFSAERPKGSFSTLEIQRTEQGDSAMYLCASSDNLGLATNTGELFFGEGSRLTVL.

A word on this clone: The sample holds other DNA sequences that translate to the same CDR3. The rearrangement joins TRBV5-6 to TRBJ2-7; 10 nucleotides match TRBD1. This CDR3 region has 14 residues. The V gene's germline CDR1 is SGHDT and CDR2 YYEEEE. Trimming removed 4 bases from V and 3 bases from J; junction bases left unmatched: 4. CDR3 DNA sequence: TGTGCCAGCAGCCTGGGACAGGGGAGCTACGAGCAGTACTTC. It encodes CASSLGQGSYEQYF.

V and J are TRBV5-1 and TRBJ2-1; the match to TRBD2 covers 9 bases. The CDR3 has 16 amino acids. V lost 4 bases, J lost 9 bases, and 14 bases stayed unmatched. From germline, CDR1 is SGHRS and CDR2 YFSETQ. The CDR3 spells CASSASRRGGRGEQFF. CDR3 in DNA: TGCGCCAGCAGCGCGAGCCGTAGGGGCGGGAGGGGTGAGCAGTTCTTC.

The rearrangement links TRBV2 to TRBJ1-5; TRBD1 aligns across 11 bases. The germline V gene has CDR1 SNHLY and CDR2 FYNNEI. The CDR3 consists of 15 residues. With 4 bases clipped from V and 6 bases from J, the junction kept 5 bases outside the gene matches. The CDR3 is CASSGTGGAAQPQHF. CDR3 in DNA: TGTGCCAGCAGTGGGACAGGGGGCGCCGCTCAGCCCCAGCATTTT.

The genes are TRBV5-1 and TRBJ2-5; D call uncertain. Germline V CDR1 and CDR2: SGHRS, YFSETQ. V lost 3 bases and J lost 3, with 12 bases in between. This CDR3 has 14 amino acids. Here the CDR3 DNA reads TGCGCCAGCAGCTACCGATATGGAGAAGAGACCCAGTACTTC. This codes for CASSYRYGEETQYF.

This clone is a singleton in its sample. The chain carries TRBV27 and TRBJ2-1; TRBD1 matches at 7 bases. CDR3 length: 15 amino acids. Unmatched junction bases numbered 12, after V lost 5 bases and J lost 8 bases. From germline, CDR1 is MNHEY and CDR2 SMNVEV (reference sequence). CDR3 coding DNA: TGTGCCAGCAGTGCACCGGGACAGACGACCGATGAGCAGTTCTTC. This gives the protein CASSAPGQTTDEQFF.

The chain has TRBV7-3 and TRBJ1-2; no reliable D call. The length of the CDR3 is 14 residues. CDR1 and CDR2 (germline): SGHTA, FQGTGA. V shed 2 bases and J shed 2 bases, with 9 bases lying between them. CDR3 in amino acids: CASSLGAGNYGYTF. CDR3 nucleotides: TGTGCCAGCAGCTTAGGTGCAGGAAACTATGGCTACACCTTC.

The CDR3 DNA reads TGTGCCAGCAGCCAAAGGGTGACTAGCGGGAGGAACCATGAGCAGTTCTTC. It specifies CASSQRVTSGRNHEQFF. V and J are TRBV4-2 and TRBJ2-1; 13 nucleotides line up with TRBD2. The V gene end was trimmed by 2 bases and the J gene end by 8 bases; junction bases not matched to a gene: 9. This CDR3 region has 17 residues. The germline V gene encodes CDR1 LGHNA and CDR2 YNFKEQ.

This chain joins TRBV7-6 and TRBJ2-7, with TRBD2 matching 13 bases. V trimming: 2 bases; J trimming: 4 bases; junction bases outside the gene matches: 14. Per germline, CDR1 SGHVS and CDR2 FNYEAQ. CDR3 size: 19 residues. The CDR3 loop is CASSLIPPGTSGIRYEQYF. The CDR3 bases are TGTGCCAGCAGCTTAATCCCCCCGGGGACTAGCGGGATTCGGTACGAGCAGTACTTC.